This T cell receptor (beta chain) was retrieved from a study of blood T cell repertoires in COVID-19. The assay was immunoSEQ multiplex PCR, and TCRdb's table has in-frame clones only and misses some. The data contain fewer than 400,000 clones, roughly 87% of them seen just once; the ten biggest clones take up just under 9%. The CDR3 totals 18 residues. Germline CDR1 is MDHEN and CDR2 is SYDVKM. V shed 5 bases and J 3 bases; nucleotides not matched to a gene: 10. Sequences were obtained from PBMCs or T cells enriched from blood (not recorded which). The chain uses TRBV28 and TRBJ2-7; 16 nucleotides align to TRBD2. The receptor comes from a young woman who had recovered from COVID-19. CDR3 region: CASSPQGTSGRAVYEQYF. CDR3 coding DNA: TGTGCCAGCAGTCCGCAAGGGACTAGCGGGAGGGCGGTCTACGAGCAGTACTTC.